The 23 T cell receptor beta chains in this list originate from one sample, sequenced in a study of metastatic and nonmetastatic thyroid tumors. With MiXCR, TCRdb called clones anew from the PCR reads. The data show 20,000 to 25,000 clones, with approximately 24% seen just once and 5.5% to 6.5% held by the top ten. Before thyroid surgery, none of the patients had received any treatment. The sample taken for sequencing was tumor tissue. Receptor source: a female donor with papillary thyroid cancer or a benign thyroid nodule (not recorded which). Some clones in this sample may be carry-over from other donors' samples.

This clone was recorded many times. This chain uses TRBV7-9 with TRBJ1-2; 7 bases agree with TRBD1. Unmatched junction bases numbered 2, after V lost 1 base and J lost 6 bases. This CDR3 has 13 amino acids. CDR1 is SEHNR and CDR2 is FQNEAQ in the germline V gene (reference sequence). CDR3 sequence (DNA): TGTGCCAGCAGCTTAGTAGGGGGCAATGGCTACACCTTC. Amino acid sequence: CASSLVGGNGYTF.

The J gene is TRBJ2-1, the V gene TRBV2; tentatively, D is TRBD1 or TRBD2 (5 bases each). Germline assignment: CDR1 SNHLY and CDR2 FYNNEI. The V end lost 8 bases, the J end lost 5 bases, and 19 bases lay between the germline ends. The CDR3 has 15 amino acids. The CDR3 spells CASGSGTKTNNEQFF. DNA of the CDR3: TGTGCCAGCGGTTCCGGGACCAAGACCAACAATGAGCAGTTCTTC.

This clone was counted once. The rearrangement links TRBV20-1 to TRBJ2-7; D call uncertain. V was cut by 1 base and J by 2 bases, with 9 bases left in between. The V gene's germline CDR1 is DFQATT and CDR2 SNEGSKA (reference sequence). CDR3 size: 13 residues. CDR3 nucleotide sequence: TGCAGTGCTAGAGGTGGAAAACCCTACGAGCAGTACTTC. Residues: CSARGGKPYEQYF.

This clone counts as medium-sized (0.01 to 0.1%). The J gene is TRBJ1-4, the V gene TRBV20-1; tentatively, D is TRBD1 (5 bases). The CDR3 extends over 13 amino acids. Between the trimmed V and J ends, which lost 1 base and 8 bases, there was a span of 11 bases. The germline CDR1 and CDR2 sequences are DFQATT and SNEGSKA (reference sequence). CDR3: CSARGGVDEKLFF. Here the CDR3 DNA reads TGCAGTGCTAGAGGGGGGGTGGACGAAAAACTGTTTTTT.

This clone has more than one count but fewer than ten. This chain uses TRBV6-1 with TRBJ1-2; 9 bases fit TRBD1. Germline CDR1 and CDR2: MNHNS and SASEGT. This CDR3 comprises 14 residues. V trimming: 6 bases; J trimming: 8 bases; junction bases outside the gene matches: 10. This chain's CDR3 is CASSARGQGGGYTF. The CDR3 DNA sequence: TGTGCCAGCAGCGCCCGGGGACAGGGTGGGGGCTACACCTTC.

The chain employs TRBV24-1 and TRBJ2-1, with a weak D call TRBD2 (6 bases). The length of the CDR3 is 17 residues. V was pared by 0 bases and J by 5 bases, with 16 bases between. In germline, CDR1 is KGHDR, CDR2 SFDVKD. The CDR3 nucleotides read TGTGCCACCAGTGATTTGGGTGCGGGGCTGGGTAACAATGAGCAGTTCTTC. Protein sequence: CATSDLGAGLGNNEQFF.

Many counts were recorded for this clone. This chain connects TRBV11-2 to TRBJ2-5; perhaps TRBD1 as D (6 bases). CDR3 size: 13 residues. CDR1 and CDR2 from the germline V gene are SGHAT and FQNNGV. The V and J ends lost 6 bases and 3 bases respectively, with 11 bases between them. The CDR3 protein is CASSLQGKETQYF. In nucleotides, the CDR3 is TGTGCCAGCAGTTTACAGGGCAAAGAGACCCAGTACTTC.

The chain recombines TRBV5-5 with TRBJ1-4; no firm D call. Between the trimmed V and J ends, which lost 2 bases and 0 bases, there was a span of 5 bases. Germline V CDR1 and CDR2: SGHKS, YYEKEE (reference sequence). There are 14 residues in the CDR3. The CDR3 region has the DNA TGTGCCAGCAGCTTCCCGGCAACTAATGAAAAACTGTTTTTT. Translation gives CASSFPATNEKLFF.

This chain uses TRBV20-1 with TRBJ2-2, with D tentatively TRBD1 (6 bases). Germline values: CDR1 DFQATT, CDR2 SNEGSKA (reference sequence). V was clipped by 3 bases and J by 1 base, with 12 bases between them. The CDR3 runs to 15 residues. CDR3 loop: CSASARDMNTGELFF. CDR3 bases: TGCAGTGCTAGCGCCCGGGACATGAACACCGGGGAGCTGTTTTTT.

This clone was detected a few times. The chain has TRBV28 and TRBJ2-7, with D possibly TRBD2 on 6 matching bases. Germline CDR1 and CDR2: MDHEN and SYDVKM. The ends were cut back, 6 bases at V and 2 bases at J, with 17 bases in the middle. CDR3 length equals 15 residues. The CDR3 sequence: CASSRGIAVTYEQYF. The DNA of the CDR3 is TGTGCCAGCAGCCGCGGAATAGCGGTCACCTACGAGCAGTACTTC. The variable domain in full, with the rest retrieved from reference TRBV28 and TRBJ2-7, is DVKVTQSSRYLVKRTGEKVFLECVQDMDHENMFWYRQDPGLGLRLIYFSYDVKMKEKGDIPEGYSVSREKKERFSLILESASTNQTSMYLCASSRGIAVTYEQYFGPGTRLTVT.

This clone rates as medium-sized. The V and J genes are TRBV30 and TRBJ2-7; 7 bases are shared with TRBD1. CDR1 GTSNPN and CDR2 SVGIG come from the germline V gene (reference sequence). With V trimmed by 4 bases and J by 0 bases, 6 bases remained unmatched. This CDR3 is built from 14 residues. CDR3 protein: CAWNTGAPSYEQYF. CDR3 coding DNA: TGTGCCTGGAACACAGGGGCCCCCTCCTACGAGCAGTACTTC.

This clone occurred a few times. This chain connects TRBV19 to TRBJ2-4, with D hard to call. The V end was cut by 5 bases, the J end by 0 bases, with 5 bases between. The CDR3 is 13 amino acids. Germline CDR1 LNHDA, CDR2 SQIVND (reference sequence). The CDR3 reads CASSFLAKNIQYF. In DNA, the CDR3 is TGTGCCAGTAGTTTCTTAGCCAAAAACATTCAGTACTTC.

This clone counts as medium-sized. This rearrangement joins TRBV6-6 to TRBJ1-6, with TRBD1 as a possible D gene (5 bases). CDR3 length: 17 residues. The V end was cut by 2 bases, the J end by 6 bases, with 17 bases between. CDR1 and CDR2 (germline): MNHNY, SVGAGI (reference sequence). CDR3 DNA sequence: TGTGCCAGCAGTTACCGCCCTCAGGGATTCGGTAATTCACCCCTCCACTTT. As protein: CASSYRPQGFGNSPLHF.

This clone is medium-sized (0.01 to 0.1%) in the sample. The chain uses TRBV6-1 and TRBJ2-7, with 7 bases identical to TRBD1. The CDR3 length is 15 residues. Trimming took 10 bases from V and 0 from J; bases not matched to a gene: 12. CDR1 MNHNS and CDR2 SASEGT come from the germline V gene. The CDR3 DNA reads TGTGCCATTTCAAACAGGGGCTCAAGCTCCTACGAGCAGTACTTC. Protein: CAISNRGSSSYEQYF.

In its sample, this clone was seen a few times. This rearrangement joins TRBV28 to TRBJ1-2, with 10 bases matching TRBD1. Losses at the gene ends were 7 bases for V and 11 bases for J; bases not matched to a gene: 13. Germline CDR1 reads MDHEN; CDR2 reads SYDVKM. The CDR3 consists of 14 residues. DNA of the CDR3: TGTGCCAGCACCAAGACAGGGGGCGCTTGGGGTTACACCTTC. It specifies CASTKTGGAWGYTF.

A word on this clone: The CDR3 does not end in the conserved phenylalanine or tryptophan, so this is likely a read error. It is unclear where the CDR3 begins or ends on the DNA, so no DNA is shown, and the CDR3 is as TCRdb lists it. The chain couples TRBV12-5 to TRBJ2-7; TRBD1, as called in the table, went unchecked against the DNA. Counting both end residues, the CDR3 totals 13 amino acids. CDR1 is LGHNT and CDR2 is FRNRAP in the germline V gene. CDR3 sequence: CASGLSGTGEKYL.

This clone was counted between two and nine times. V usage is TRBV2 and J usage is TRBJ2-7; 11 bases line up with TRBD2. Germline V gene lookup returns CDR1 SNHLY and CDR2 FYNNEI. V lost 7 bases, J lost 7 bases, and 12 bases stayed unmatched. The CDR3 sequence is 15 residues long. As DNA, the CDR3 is TGTGCCAGCATTCATAGCGGGAGGGCCCATAAAGAGCAGTACTTC. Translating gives CASIHSGRAHKEQYF.

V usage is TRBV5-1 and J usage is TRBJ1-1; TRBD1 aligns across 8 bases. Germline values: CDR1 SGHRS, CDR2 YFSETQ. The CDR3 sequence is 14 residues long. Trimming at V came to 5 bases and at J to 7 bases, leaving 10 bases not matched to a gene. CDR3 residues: CASRNMDRAREAFF. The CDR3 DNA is TGCGCCAGCAGGAATATGGACAGGGCACGTGAAGCTTTCTTT.

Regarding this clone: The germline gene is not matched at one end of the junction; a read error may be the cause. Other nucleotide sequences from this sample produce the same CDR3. The CDR3 protein is CATSDSTSGANTGELFF. The DNA for the CDR3 is TGTGCCACCAGTGATTCGACTAGCGGTGCGAACACCGGTGAGCTGTTTTTT. The chain is built from TRBV24-1 and TRBJ2-2; 9 bases are shared with TRBD2. CDR1 and CDR2 (germline): KGHDR, SFDVKD. The CDR3 loop spans 17 amino acids.

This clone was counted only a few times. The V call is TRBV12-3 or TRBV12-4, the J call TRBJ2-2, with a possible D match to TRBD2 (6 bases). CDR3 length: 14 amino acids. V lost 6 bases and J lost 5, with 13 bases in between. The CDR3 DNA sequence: TGTGCCAGCAGGCGGGGAAGGAGGACCGGGGAGCTGTTTTTT. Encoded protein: CASRRGRRTGELFF.

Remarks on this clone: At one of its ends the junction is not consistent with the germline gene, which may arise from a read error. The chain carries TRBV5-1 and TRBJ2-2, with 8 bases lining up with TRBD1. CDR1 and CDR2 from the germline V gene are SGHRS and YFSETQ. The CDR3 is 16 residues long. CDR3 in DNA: TGCTCCAGCAGCTTGGATCAGGGGGCTAACACCGGGGAGCTGTTTTTT. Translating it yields CSSSLDQGANTGELFF.

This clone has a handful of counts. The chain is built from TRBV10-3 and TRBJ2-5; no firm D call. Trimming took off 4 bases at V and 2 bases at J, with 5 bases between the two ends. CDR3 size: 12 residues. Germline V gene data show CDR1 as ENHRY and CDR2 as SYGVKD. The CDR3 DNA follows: TGTGCCATCAGTGCCACACAAGAGACCCAGTACTTC. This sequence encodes CAISATQETQYF.

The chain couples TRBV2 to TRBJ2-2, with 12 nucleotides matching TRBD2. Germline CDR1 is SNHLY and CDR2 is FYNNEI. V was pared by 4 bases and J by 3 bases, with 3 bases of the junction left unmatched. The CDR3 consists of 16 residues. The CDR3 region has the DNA TGTGCCAGCAGTGCCCTAGCGGGAGGGGACACCGGGGAGCTGTTTTTT. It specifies CASSALAGGDTGELFF.